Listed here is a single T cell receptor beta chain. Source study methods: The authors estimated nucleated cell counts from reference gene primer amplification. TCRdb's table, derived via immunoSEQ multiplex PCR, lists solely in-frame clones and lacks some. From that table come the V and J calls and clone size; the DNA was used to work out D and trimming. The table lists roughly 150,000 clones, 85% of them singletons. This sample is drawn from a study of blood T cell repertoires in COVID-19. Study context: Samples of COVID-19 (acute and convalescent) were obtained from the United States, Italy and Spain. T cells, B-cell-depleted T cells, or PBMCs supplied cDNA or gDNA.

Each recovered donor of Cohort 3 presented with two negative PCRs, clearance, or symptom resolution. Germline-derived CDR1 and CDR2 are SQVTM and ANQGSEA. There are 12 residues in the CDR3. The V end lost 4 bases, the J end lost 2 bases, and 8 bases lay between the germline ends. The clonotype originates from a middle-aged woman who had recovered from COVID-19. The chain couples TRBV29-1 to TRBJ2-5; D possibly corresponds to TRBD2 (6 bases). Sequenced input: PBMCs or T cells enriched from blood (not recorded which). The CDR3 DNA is TGCAGCGTTGGGAGGGGTCAAGAGACCCAGTACTTC. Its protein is CSVGRGQETQYF.